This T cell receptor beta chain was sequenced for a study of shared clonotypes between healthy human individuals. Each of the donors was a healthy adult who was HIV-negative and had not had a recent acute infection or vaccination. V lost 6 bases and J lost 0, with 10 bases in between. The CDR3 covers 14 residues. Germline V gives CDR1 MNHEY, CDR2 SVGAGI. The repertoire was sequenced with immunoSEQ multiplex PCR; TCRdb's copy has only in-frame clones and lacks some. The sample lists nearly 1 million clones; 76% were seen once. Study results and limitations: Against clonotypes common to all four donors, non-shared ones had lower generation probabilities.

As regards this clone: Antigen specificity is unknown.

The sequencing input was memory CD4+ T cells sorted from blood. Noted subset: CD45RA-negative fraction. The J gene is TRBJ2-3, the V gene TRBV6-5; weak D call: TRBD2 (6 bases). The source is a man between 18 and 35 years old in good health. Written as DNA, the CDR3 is TGTGCCAGCAGGATTAGCGGTAGCACAGATACGCAGTATTTT. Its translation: CASRISGSTDTQYF.